These T cell receptor beta chains were read from a single sample in a study of blood T cells in healthy people across ages. Via MiXCR, TCRdb re-called the 5' RACE reads, giving one row per CDR3 protein. The sample shows roughly 1 million distinct CDR3 sequences, about 23% of them seen only once. This sample was shared with a second study, whose subject was T cells of mothers and their children.

Sequencing input: blood. The receptors here all came from a girl aged 2 to 10 in good health. Both conserved end residues are part of each CDR3. The D gene is left open where the match is weak. Size values are once, few and many counts, or a class for expanded clones, and some rows have none.

TRBV20-1	TRBJ2-3	.	11	.	CSAREGDTQYF	TGCAGTGCTAGAGAAGGGGATACGCAGTATTTT
TRBV25-1	TRBJ2-5	few	13	.	CASSWRAEETQYF	TGTGCCAGCAGTTGGAGAGCGGAAGAGACCCAGTACTTC
TRBV2	TRBJ1-1	.	18	TRBD1	CASSVTGTGGSGDAEAFF	TGTGCCAGCAGCGTCACTGGGACAGGGGGCTCGGGGGACGCTGAAGCTTTCTTT
TRBV7-2	TRBJ2-7	.	15	TRBD2	CASSLATRGAYEQYF	TGTGCCAGCAGCTTAGCGACGCGGGGGGCCTACGAGCAGTACTTC
TRBV12-3/TRBV12-4	TRBJ1-4	.	19	TRBD1	CASSLSLDRVGRSYEKLFF	TGTGCCAGCAGTTTATCCCTGGACAGGGTGGGACGTTCCTATGAAAAACTGTTTTTT
TRBV20-1	TRBJ2-7	many	12	.	CSASGTYYEQYF	TGCAGTGCTTCCGGGACCTACTACGAGCAGTACTTC
TRBV6-5	TRBJ2-1	few	16	.	CASSYSHPRLGLEQFF	TGTGCCAGCAGTTACTCCCACCCCCGACTAGGCCTTGAGCAGTTCTTC
TRBV20-1	TRBJ1-2	few	11	TRBD1	CSAAQGDGYTF	TGCAGTGCTGCACAGGGGGATGGCTACACCTTC
TRBV5-1	TRBJ1-2	few	16	TRBD1	CASSLQGQGAQDGYTF	TGCGCCAGCAGCCTACAGGGACAGGGGGCGCAAGATGGCTACACCTTC
TRBV20-1	TRBJ1-1	.	15	.	CSARDAGRVDTEAFF	TGCAGTGCTAGAGATGCTGGTCGTGTGGACACTGAAGCTTTCTTT
TRBV19	TRBJ1-1	.	12	.	CASSIFGTEAFF	TGTGCCAGTAGTATTTTCGGAACTGAAGCTTTCTTT
TRBV10-2	TRBJ2-7	.	14	TRBD1	CASSELGQGYEQYF	TGCGCCAGCAGTGAATTGGGACAGGGGTACGAGCAGTACTTC
TRBV20-1	TRBJ2-1	few	15	TRBD2	CSARDILADYNEQFF	TGCAGTGCTAGAGATATCCTAGCGGATTACAATGAGCAGTTCTTC
TRBV9	TRBJ1-4	.	16	.	CASSVGGAATNEKLFF	TGTGCCAGCAGCGTCGGTGGGGCTGCAACTAATGAAAAACTGTTTTTT
TRBV7-8	TRBJ1-4	few	14	.	CASSGDLRWEKLFF	TGTGCCAGCAGCGGGGATCTCCGGTGGGAAAAACTGTTTTTT
TRBV4-3	TRBJ2-4	few	16	.	CASSQDWELAKNIQYF	TGCGCCAGCAGCCAAGATTGGGAACTAGCCAAAAACATTCAGTACTTC
TRBV20-1	TRBJ1-2	.	11	.	CSATGLYGYTF	TGCAGTGCTACCGGACTCTATGGCTACACCTTC
TRBV6-4	TRBJ2-2	few	16	TRBD2	CASSEVAGTNTGELFF	TGTGCCAGCAGTGAAGTAGCGGGTACGAACACCGGGGAGCTGTTTTTT
TRBV7-9	TRBJ2-5	.	15	TRBD2	CASSHRAGNQETQYF	TGTGCCAGCAGCCACCGAGCGGGAAACCAAGAGACCCAGTACTTC
TRBV12-3/TRBV12-4	TRBJ2-7	few	15	TRBD2	CASSRGLAGIYEQYF	TGTGCCAGCAGCCGGGGACTAGCGGGTATATACGAGCAGTACTTC
TRBV7-2	TRBJ1-6	few	15	TRBD1	CASTVFGTANSPLHF	TGTGCCAGCACCGTTTTCGGGACAGCTAATTCACCCCTCCACTTT
TRBV28	TRBJ2-5	many	19	TRBD2	CASSLDFHGVTSGGETQYF	TGTGCCAGCAGCCTCGACTTCCACGGGGTGACTAGCGGGGGCGAGACCCAGTACTTC
TRBV6-4	TRBJ1-1	few	13	TRBD1	CASSADRGTEAFF	TGTGCCAGCAGTGCCGACAGGGGCACTGAAGCTTTCTTT
TRBV29-1	TRBJ1-2	.	14	.	CSVGVRGLNYGYTF	TGCAGCGTTGGTGTCAGGGGTCTTAACTATGGCTACACCTTC
TRBV6-1	TRBJ1-1	few	13	.	CASIQGQNTEAFF	TGTGCCAGCATTCAGGGTCAGAACACTGAAGCTTTCTTT
TRBV7-3	TRBJ2-1	.	19	TRBD2	CASSLANLLAGGPGNEQFF	TGTGCCAGCAGCTTAGCCAACCTTCTAGCGGGAGGGCCCGGGAATGAGCAGTTCTTC
TRBV7-8	TRBJ2-1	few	12	.	CVSSLALPEQFF	TGTGTCAGCAGCTTAGCCCTTCCTGAGCAGTTCTTC
TRBV4-1	TRBJ2-1	.	16	.	CASSQENRAYYNEQFF	TGCGCCAGCAGCCAAGAAAACAGGGCATATTACAATGAGCAGTTCTTC
TRBV12-5	TRBJ1-1	few	22	.	CASGLVFSGLVHPKLMNTEAFF	TGTGCTAGTGGTTTGGTATTTAGTGGTTTGGTACATCCGAAACTTATGAACACTGAAGCTTTCTTT
TRBV7-9	TRBJ2-7	few	17	.	CASSLATSYLQGPKQYF	TGTGCCAGCAGCTTAGCAACCTCTTACTTACAGGGTCCGAAGCAGTACTTC
TRBV3-1	TRBJ2-7	.	13	.	CASSREPGYEQYF	TGTGCCAGCAGCCGGGAACCCGGGTACGAGCAGTACTTC
TRBV6-2/TRBV6-3	TRBJ1-5	.	14	.	CASSDRDANQPQHF	TGTGCCAGCAGTGATCGGGACGCCAATCAGCCCCAGCATTTT
TRBV7-9	TRBJ2-3	few	15	.	CASSFPAATPDTQYF	TGTGCCAGCAGCTTCCCAGCGGCGACCCCAGATACGCAGTATTTT
TRBV27	TRBJ2-6	.	19	TRBD1	CASSKFGTEHYSGANVLTF	TGTGCCAGCAGTAAATTTGGGACAGAACACTACTCTGGGGCCAACGTCCTGACTTTC
TRBV29-1	TRBJ2-3	.	16	.	CSGTRRGAWGADTQYF	TGCAGCGGGACTCGTCGGGGGGCCTGGGGCGCAGATACGCAGTATTTT
TRBV6-1	TRBJ2-7	few	13	.	CASSVGRVEEQYF	TGTGCCAGCAGTGTCGGCAGGGTGGAGGAGCAGTACTTC
TRBV7-2	TRBJ1-2	once	16	TRBD1	CASSMSRDGTGGGYTF	TGTGCCAGCAGCATGTCGAGGGACGGGACAGGGGGTGGCTACACCTTC
TRBV5-1	TRBJ2-3	.	16	TRBD2	CASGGRLAGATDTQYF	TGCGCCAGCGGCGGTCGACTAGCGGGGGCCACAGATACGCAGTATTTT
TRBV7-3	TRBJ1-1	once	15	.	CASSLIGGINTEAFF	TGTGCCAGCAGCTTAATTGGTGGCATCAACACTGAAGCTTTCTTT
TRBV2	TRBJ2-1	many	15	TRBD2	CASSDVAGASDEQFF	TGTGCCAGCAGTGATGTAGCGGGAGCCAGCGATGAGCAGTTCTTC
TRBV5-6	TRBJ2-1	.	15	TRBD2	CASSILAVLTNEQFF	TGTGCCAGCAGCATTCTAGCGGTACTCACCAATGAGCAGTTCTTC
TRBV5-1	TRBJ2-2	.	15	.	CASSLLDFVEGELFF	TGCGCCAGCAGCTTGTTAGACTTCGTGGAGGGGGAGCTGTTTTTT
TRBV5-1	TRBJ2-7	few	19	TRBD2	CASRGGKVSGGTSFHEQYF	TGCGCCAGCAGGGGTGGAAAAGTAAGTGGGGGGACTAGCTTCCACGAGCAGTACTTC
TRBV3-1	TRBJ1-2	.	14	.	CASSRSGGVYGYTF	TGTGCCAGCAGCCGAAGTGGTGGGGTATATGGCTACACCTTC
TRBV4-1	TRBJ2-1	.	13	.	CASSQVRADEQFF	TGCGCCAGCAGCCAAGTGCGGGCGGATGAGCAGTTCTTC
TRBV4-3	TRBJ2-3	few	16	.	CASSQDGVGGTGTQYF	TGCGCCAGCAGCCAAGACGGTGTGGGGGGCACAGGTACACAGTATTTT
TRBV6-2/TRBV6-3	TRBJ2-6	few	19	TRBD1	CASSSSPGQGNPGANVLTF	TGTGCCAGCAGCTCCTCCCCGGGACAGGGGAATCCTGGGGCCAACGTCCTGACTTTC
TRBV6-6	TRBJ2-7	.	15	.	CASSADISSSYEQYF	TGTGCCAGCAGTGCCGACATCTCGAGCTCCTACGAGCAGTACTTC
TRBV4-3	TRBJ2-1	.	17	.	CASSQELPGTIFNEQFF	TGCGCCAGCAGCCAAGAGCTCCCCGGGACAATATTCAATGAGCAGTTCTTC
TRBV20-1	TRBJ2-3	.	13	TRBD2	CSAPSGTTDTQYF	TGCAGTGCTCCGAGCGGGACCACAGATACGCAGTATTTT
TRBV6-2/TRBV6-3	TRBJ2-2	.	15	TRBD1	CASSHRGLNTGELFF	TGTGCCAGCAGTCACAGGGGGTTGAACACCGGGGAGCTGTTTTTT
TRBV4-1	TRBJ2-7	.	15	TRBD2	CASRFIAGGTYEQYF	TGCGCCAGCCGCTTCATAGCGGGAGGGACCTACGAGCAGTACTTC
TRBV20-1	TRBJ2-3	few	14	TRBD1	CSALDRKRADTQYF	TGCAGTGCGCTGGACAGGAAAAGAGCAGATACGCAGTATTTT
TRBV3-1	TRBJ2-7	few	14	.	CASSPIASHYEQYF	TGTGCCAGCAGCCCTATCGCGTCCCACTACGAGCAGTACTTC